This T cell receptor beta chain was sequenced for a study of blood T cell repertoires in COVID-19. The table came from immunoSEQ multiplex PCR; TCRdb's copy has only in-frame clones and leaves some out. The table records around 250,000 clones, roughly 90% of them present only once. The sequencing input was PBMCs or T cells enriched from blood (not recorded which). This receptor was obtained from a man in his forties or fifties who had been exposed to COVID-19.

As DNA, the CDR3 is TGTGCCAGCAGTGATGAGGGGGAACTAGGCCGGTTCTTC. Protein product: CASSDEGELGRFF. The V call is TRBV2, the J call TRBJ2-1; weak D call: TRBD1 (6 bases). This CDR3 has 13 amino acids. Germline V lookup: CDR1 SNHLY, CDR2 FYNNEI. Trimming pared 3 bases from V and 15 bases from J, leaving 18 bases between. The whole variable domain, filled in from reference TRBV2 and TRBJ2-1, reads EPEVTQTPSHQVTQMGQEVILRCVPISNHLYFYWYRQILGQKVEFLVSFYNNEISEKSEIFDDQFSVERPDGSNFTLKIRSTKLEDSAMYFCASSDEGELGRFFGPGTRLTVL.